This T cell receptor (beta chain) was identified in a study of long-term antiretroviral therapy in people with HIV (dated by TCRdb to 2022 to 2024). In terms of the full investigation: Collection of the earliest samples took place about a decade ahead of the 2015 WHO recommendation for immediate ART, at a time when ART was typically delayed until CD4 counts fell. This retrospective serial study examined whether starting ART and sustained HIV suppression were associated with changes in the composition and diversity of the TRB repertoire in peripheral blood. The cohort contributed fewer than 200 cryopreserved PBMC samples from fewer than 35 adults with confirmed HIV infection, collected serially over a mean of about six years (range 1-12). Among the approximately 27 participants with HIV, fewer than twelve were female. No cross-contamination during QIAcube processing was seen in test extractions of a monoclonal T-cell line run alongside a few dozen polyclonal samples. The investigation overall reported the following: The samples span the years 2004 to 2017, and the ART regimens used at that time may not be as effective as current regimens. Narrower CDR3 length ranges were observed in HIV repertoires than in controls, and an antigen-experienced repertoire with only a slight naive shift after ART was suggested by the network structure. Inferences about post-ART repertoire changes were limited because no data were available on ART adherence, viral resistance or therapy changes. Since PBMC availability was limited, sequencing covered only the TCR beta chain, with no alpha chain pairing. Because pre-ART samples had limited cell numbers, unsorted PBMC were profiled rather than sorted CD4+ and CD8+ T cells. Expanded TRB clones identified before ART initiation dominated the repertoire across all time points, though the dominance fluctuated and decreased in many PLHIV after ART. ART initiation was associated with a significant increase in TRB diversity, but diversity stayed significantly below transplant donor controls even after long-term ART.

To be included, a participant needed at least one PBMC sample from before ART initiation plus at least two post-ART samples. Every participant with HIV received treatment in the United States of America. Before DNA extraction, cryopreserved samples containing roughly 0.9-10 million PBMC were thawed and washed. At the time of the earliest PBMC sample, participants with HIV were aged between roughly 20 and 60 years. Each participant contributed PBMC samples from 1-4 timepoints before ART initiation and 2-8 timepoints after ART initiation, with a median of 7 samples. For every participant, serial HIV viral load, CD4+ T-cell count, ART history and demographic data were obtained. Genomic DNA was extracted from unsorted PBMC with a Qiagen kit on a QIAcube, processed in batches of 12 samples. The immunoSEQ hsTCRB v3.0 assay was used at survey level resolution for TRB variable region sequencing. A depth of about 40,000-50,000 T-cell genomes per sample was targeted for TRB sequencing. Pooled TRB libraries were sequenced on an Illumina MiSeq with a v3 150-cycle kit. The authors processed their data as follows. Analysis of repertoires was carried out in R inside a reproducible Nextflow workflow spanning QC, data transformation and analysis. Custom analyses were implemented in LymphoSeq2, an R package for AIRR-Seq data exploration. Four samples that yielded fewer than 5000 total TRB sequences were excluded, so that about 200 HIV repertoires were analyzed. Among the approximately 190 retained HIV repertoires, 59 were collected before ART initiation and around 130 after ART initiation. Repertoires were downsampled to 5000 TRB nucleotide sequences, with summary statistics averaged over 100 downsampling iterations. TRB sequences were retained for analysis only if CDR3 regions of at least seven amino acids were present. Two measures captured diversity: a Shannon entropy-derived clonality score and the Gini coefficient. Repertoire networks linked the top 5000 CDR3 amino acid sequences whenever two sequences differed by an edit distance of one. For TRB CDR3 amino acid sequences, antigen specificity groups and MHC restriction were predicted with GLIPH2. To flag known associations with CMV, EBV, HIV or tissue antigens, CDR3 amino acid sequences were compared against VDJdb and McPAS-TCR. Pre-ART, post-ART and control groups were compared with Wilcoxon signed-rank tests and Holm-Bonferroni correction. This is the immuneACCESS table as TCRdb keeps it, with only in-frame sequences that have V and J called. A part of the clones is gone; compared with another copy, unresolved V genes explain less than half, and the rest is unexplained. The D gene and trimming were derived from the DNA, and the V and J assignments and clone size from that table. Present in this sample are more than 9,500 clones, 60% to 75% of which were seen just once. The ten most abundant clones make up about an eighth of the sample.

CDR3 length: 16 amino acids, cysteine to phenylalanine. The retained sequence is limited to the CDR3, 48 bases, with the frame set at the first base. The germline V end is reduced by 2 bases and the J end by 7 bases; junction bases left unmatched: 8. Sequences MGHDK (CDR1) and SYGVNS (CDR2) are obtained from the germline V gene. As regards this clone: There is no known antigen for this receptor. The sample holds no much larger clone one base away, and base qualities are not on file.

The sequence came from a man between 40 and 49 years old with HIV. Sequencing was performed on unsorted PBMCs, taken roughly 3 years before starting antiretroviral therapy. Rearrangement joined TRBV25-1 to TRBJ2-1; TRBD2 fits 10 bases in the junction. The DNA is as follows: TGTGCCAGCAGTGAACGTGCTAGCGGGAGATCGAATGAGCAGTTCTTC. Translated, it gives CASSERASGRSNEQFF.